This T cell receptor beta chain emerged from a study of vaccination and CD4 T cells after COVID-19. CD4+ T cells that had been cultured provided DNA sequenced with the Oncomine TCR Beta short-read assay. TCRdb reprocessed the PCR reads via MiXCR and lists one record per CDR3 protein. The top ten hold more than 20% of the sample, which has some 6,000 distinct CDR3 sequences, around 51% seen once. Sample treatment: approximately nine-day PBMC culture with coronavirus spike peptide pools or control peptides (ViraFEST assay). CD4+ T cells of the unexposed donor were collected before the COVID-19 pandemic (2011-2018). Between the trimmed V and J ends, which lost 0 bases and 6 bases, there was a span of 18 bases. CDR1 DFQATT and CDR2 SNEGSKA come from the germline V gene (reference sequence). The CDR3 is 16 residues long. A few counts support this clonotype. Its antigen is not known.

Specimen: CD4+ T cells from blood, cultured in vitro. The source of this sequence is a human donor in good health. The rearrangement links TRBV20-1 to TRBJ2-1; D may be TRBD2 (5 bases). The chain's CDR3 is CSARDLYEPGSNEQFF. For the CDR3, the DNA is TGCAGTGCTAGAGACCTATATGAGCCGGGGAGCAATGAGCAGTTCTTC.